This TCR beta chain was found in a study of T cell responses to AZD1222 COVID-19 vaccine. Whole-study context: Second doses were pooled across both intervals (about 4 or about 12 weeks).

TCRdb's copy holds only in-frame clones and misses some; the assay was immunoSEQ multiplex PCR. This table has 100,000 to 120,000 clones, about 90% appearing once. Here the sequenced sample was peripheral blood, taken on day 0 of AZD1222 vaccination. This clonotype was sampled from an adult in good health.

CDR3 sequence reads: CASSQALGGTEAFF. CDR3 DNA: TGTGCCAGCAGCCAAGCTTTGGGAGGCACTGAAGCTTTCTTT. J is TRBJ1-1 and V is TRBV3-1 (or the pseudogene TRBV3-2); D remains unclear. The CDR3 runs to 14 residues. Germline lookup yields CDR1 LGHDT and CDR2 YNNKEL (reference sequence). Trimming removed 1 base at V and 4 bases at J, with 10 bases between.